This T cell receptor beta chain derives from a study of control samples from healthy donors and cancer patients. The CDR3 length is 15 residues. Unmatched junction bases numbered 4, after V lost 4 bases and J lost 3 bases. Germline CDR1 reads SEHNR; CDR2 reads FQNEAQ (reference sequence). TCRdb keeps only in-frame clones here, not all; method: immunoSEQ multiplex PCR. The sample has around 120,000 clones; roughly 93% are singletons. The chain links TRBV7-9 to TRBJ2-2; TRBD1 agrees at 8 bases. The receptor was isolated from a man aged 30-40 years in good health. Sequencing was done on a sample of blood. CDR3 region: CASSSGTGHTGELFF. The DNA of the CDR3 is TGTGCCAGCAGCTCCGGGACAGGCCACACCGGGGAGCTGTTTTTT.